A selection of T cell receptor beta chains follows, all from one sample in a study of cytomegalovirus exposure and HLA in healthy donors. TCRdb keeps only in-frame clones here, not all; method: immunoSEQ multiplex PCR. This table has about 150,000 clones, 79% appearing once. The source material was PBMCs. The origin of the receptors is a man in his forties or fifties in good health and CMV-seropositive. Both conserved end residues are part of each CDR3. The order of the fields is clone size, D gene, V gene, J gene, CDR3 DNA, CDR3 protein. A D gene is named only where the DNA matches it firmly. Clone size is shown for a subset of rows, as once, few, many or a class of expanded clone.

.,TRBD2,TRBV5-4,TRBJ2-7,TGTGCCAGCAGCCGCGTGGGTAGCGGGGGAACCTCCTACGAGCAGTACTTC,CASSRVGSGGTSYEQYF
.,TRBD1,TRBV5-6,TRBJ2-7,TGTGCCAGCAGCCTAATTGGACAGGGCTACGAGCAGTACTTC,CASSLIGQGYEQYF
.,TRBD2,TRBV7-2,TRBJ2-7,TGTGCCAGCAGCTTAGCTGGGACTAGAAGGGGGCAGTACTTC,CASSLAGTRRGQYF
once,.,TRBV2,TRBJ1-2,TGTGCCAGCAGGACGGACAAGTACTATGGCTACACCTTC,CASRTDKYYGYTF
.,TRBD1,TRBV28,TRBJ2-7,TGTGCCAGCAGCCCGGGGACAGGCTCCTACGAGCAGTACTTC,CASSPGTGSYEQYF
once,.,TRBV6-5,TRBJ2-7,TGTGCCAGCAGTTACTCGAACAGGTACAACGAGCAGTACTTC,CASSYSNRYNEQYF
.,TRBD1,TRBV27,TRBJ2-7,TGTGCCAGCAGTGTACAGGGGGCCGGCTACGAGCAGTACTTC,CASSVQGAGYEQYF
.,TRBD1,TRBV5-1,TRBJ1-1,TGCGCCAGCAGCTTGGTCACCACCGGGACAGGGGTCACTGAAGCTTTCTTT,CASSLVTTGTGVTEAFF
once,TRBD2,TRBV2,TRBJ2-5,TGTGCCAGCAGTGGCGCGGGAGGAGGGGAGACCCAGTACTTC,CASSGAGGGETQYF
.,.,TRBV16,TRBJ2-5,TGTGCCAGCAGCCCTATCGTGGAGACCCAGTACTTC,CASSPIVETQYF
.,.,TRBV6-5,TRBJ1-2,TGTGCCAGCAGTTACTCTGTTCACCAGGGCAACTATGGCTACACCTTC,CASSYSVHQGNYGYTF
.,.,TRBV29-1,TRBJ2-7,TGCAGCGTTGACTCGGGGGGCTTCGAGCAGTACTTC,CSVDSGGFEQYF
.,TRBD1,TRBV19,TRBJ1-5,TGTGCCAGTAGTCTCCGACAGGGGGTCTTTAATCAGCCCCAGCATTTT,CASSLRQGVFNQPQHF
once,TRBD2,TRBV5-3,TRBJ2-1,TGTGCCAGAACATCTTGTCGGACTAGCGACCACAATGAGCAGTTCTTC,CARTSCRTSDHNEQFF
.,TRBD1,TRBV7-9,TRBJ2-2,TGTGCCAGCAGCCAGACGAGACAGGGGGACACCGGGGAGCTGTTTTTT,CASSQTRQGDTGELFF
.,.,TRBV6-4,TRBJ1-1,TGTGCCAGCAGACAACAGCCCCGATTGAACACTGAAGCTTTCTTT,CASRQQPRLNTEAFF
.,.,TRBV27,TRBJ1-5,TGTGCCAGCAGTCCCGGACAGAGACTTTATAGCAATCAGCCCCAGCATTTT,CASSPGQRLYSNQPQHF
few,.,TRBV6-5,TRBJ2-7,TGTGCCAGCAGTCGGGACCGGGACTTCTCCTACGAGCAGTACTTC,CASSRDRDFSYEQYF
.,.,TRBV5-8,TRBJ1-1,TGTGCCAGCAGCTTTGACTTGCAGCCCACTGAAGCTTTCTTT,CASSFDLQPTEAFF
few,.,TRBV19,TRBJ2-4,TGTGCCAGTAGTATAGACAGGGAAAACATTCAGTACTTC,CASSIDRENIQYF
.,TRBD1,TRBV10-3,TRBJ2-3,TGTGCCATCAGTGGCACCGGGACAGGAGATTCAGATACGCAGTATTTT,CAISGTGTGDSDTQYF
once,TRBD1,TRBV30,TRBJ2-1,TGTGCCTGGAGTTCGATCCGACAGGGGGCCTCGTACAATGAGCAGTTCTTC,CAWSSIRQGASYNEQFF
.,TRBD1,TRBV9,TRBJ1-2,TGTGCCAGCAGCCTTGACCCAGGGGGTAGGGACTATGGCTACACCTTC,CASSLDPGGRDYGYTF
.,.,TRBV18,TRBJ2-7,TGTGCCAGCTCACCACCGAATGCGGAGAGCTCCTACGAGCAGTACTTC,CASSPPNAESSYEQYF
.,.,TRBV11-2,TRBJ2-3,TGTGCCAGCAGCTCAGCGGGACAGGCCATGGGGCAGTATTTT,CASSSAGQAMGQYF
.,TRBD2,TRBV5-1,TRBJ2-1,TGCGCCAGCAGCGACGGGGGCCAGCGGGAGTGGAATGAGCAGTTCTTC,CASSDGGQREWNEQFF
few,TRBD1,TRBV5-1,TRBJ2-5,TGCGCCAGCAGCTTGGCCGTGGGGACAGGCCAAGAGACCCAGTACTTC,CASSLAVGTGQETQYF
.,.,TRBV11-2,TRBJ1-2,TGTGCCAGCAGACCCGCCGACAGAAGATATGGCTACACCTTC,CASRPADRRYGYTF
.,TRBD1,TRBV6-6,TRBJ2-6,TGTGCCAGCAGTCCCCCGGGACAGGGTGGGATCCTGACTTTC,CASSPPGQGGILTF
.,TRBD1,TRBV28,TRBJ2-3,TGTGCCAGCAGTTTACAGGTTCTGCAGGGGGACACAGATACGCAGTATTTT,CASSLQVLQGDTDTQYF
.,TRBD2,TRBV5-1,TRBJ2-7,TGCGCCAGCAGCCCTGGACTAGCGGGAGGGCCTGGCGACGAGCAGTACTTC,CASSPGLAGGPGDEQYF
.,.,TRBV27,TRBJ1-1,TGTGCCAGCACTCGACCAGGAAACACTGAAGCTTTCTTT,CASTRPGNTEAFF
once,.,TRBV11-2,TRBJ2-1,TGTGCCAGCAGCCCCGTAGCTGAGCAGTTCTTC,CASSPVAEQFF